One and the same sample provided the 17 T cell receptor beta chains below, sequenced in a study of blood T cell repertoires in COVID-19. Profiling relied on immunoSEQ multiplex PCR, and the TCRdb table lists in-frame clones only, not all of them. The sample lists 400,000 to 450,000 clones, roughly 90% seen once, with around 1.5% in the top ten. The sequenced material came from peripheral blood. The receptor set was obtained from a woman aged 40 to 55 with COVID-19, enrolled during active disease.

This sequence joins TRBV28 and TRBJ1-5; D ambiguous. The length of the CDR3 is 12 residues. Deletions cut 2 bases from V and 5 bases from J, with 4 bases between. Germline assignment: CDR1 MDHEN and CDR2 SYDVKM. This CDR3 is CASSLIYQPQHF. Written as DNA, the CDR3 is TGTGCCAGCAGTTTAATATATCAGCCCCAGCATTTT.

The V gene is TRBV5-1, the J gene TRBJ2-2; TRBD2 agrees at 13 bases. The CDR3 is 16 amino acids. V shed 4 bases, J shed 7 bases, and the junction held 7 bases outside the gene matches. Germline CDR1 reads SGHRS; CDR2 reads YFSETQ. CDR3 loop: CASSPGTSGNGGELFF. DNA for the CDR3: TGCGCCAGCAGCCCTGGGACTAGCGGGAACGGCGGGGAGCTGTTTTTT.

This clone was picked up one time. The rearrangement links TRBV6-2 or TRBV6-3 to TRBJ2-5; 7 positions match TRBD1. The CDR3 loop spans 15 amino acids. The trim removed 0 bases at V and 5 bases at J, leaving 6 bases unmatched. Germline V CDR1 and CDR2: MNHEY, SVGEGT. CDR3 coding DNA: TGTGCCAGCAGTTACTCGATAGGGGGCTCGGAGACCCAGTACTTC. Translated, it gives CASSYSIGGSETQYF.

The J gene is TRBJ2-7, the V gene TRBV28; a weak D match, TRBD1 (5 bases). The germline CDR1 and CDR2 sequences are MDHEN and SYDVKM. The CDR3 runs to 14 residues. V dropped 2 bases and J dropped 3 bases, with 11 bases sitting between them. The DNA of the CDR3 is TGTGCCAGCAGTTTAATTTCACAGGACTACGAGCAGTACTTC. Protein: CASSLISQDYEQYF.

The rearrangement joins TRBV5-1 to TRBJ1-2; D is ambiguous. CDR1 is SGHRS and CDR2 is YFSETQ in the germline V gene. The CDR3 totals 15 residues. V was cut by 2 bases and J by 1 base, with 12 bases left in between. The CDR3 spells CASSFDPTSNYGYTF. The CDR3 DNA reads as TGCGCCAGCAGCTTCGATCCCACCAGTAACTATGGCTACACCTTC.

A single count supports this clone. An end of the junction differs from the germline gene, which may be a read error. V usage is TRBV7-7 and J usage is TRBJ2-3, with 10 bases aligning to TRBD2. CDR3 length: 18 amino acids. Germline assignment: CDR1 SSHAT and CDR2 FNYEAQ (reference sequence). CDR3 in DNA: TGTGCTAGCAGCCATGGAGCGGGGGGGCCTCTCGGCACAGATACGCAGTATTTT. The encoded protein is CASSHGAGGPLGTDTQYF.

The chain links TRBV28 to TRBJ1-2; TRBD1 matches 7 bases. V dropped 5 bases and J dropped 8; count of bases not matched to a gene: 5. CDR1 is MDHEN, CDR2 SYDVKM, per germline. CDR3 length: 12 residues. The CDR3 loop is CASSETGVGYTF. The CDR3 DNA reads TGTGCCAGCAGTGAAACAGGGGTCGGCTACACCTTC.

V gene TRBV27 combines with J gene TRBJ2-5; D uncertain. The CDR3 totals 12 residues. Trimming stripped 10 bases from V and 1 base from J, with 10 bases between. Germline CDR1 is MNHEY and CDR2 is SMNVEV (reference sequence). The CDR3 region has the DNA TGTGCCACCCGGAGCACCCAAGAGACCCAGTACTTC. Protein sequence: CATRSTQETQYF.

The V and J genes are TRBV5-1 and TRBJ2-7, with 8 positions matching TRBD1. V lost 6 bases, J lost 3 bases, and 8 bases stayed unmatched. This CDR3 has 14 residues. Germline lookup yields CDR1 SGHRS and CDR2 YFSETQ. In DNA, the CDR3 is TGCGCCAGCAATCCGGGACAGGCGTACTACGAGCAGTACTTC. Protein: CASNPGQAYYEQYF.

CDR3 sequence reads: CASSQDYWKGGGTRRANYGYTF. The CDR3 nucleotides read TGCGCCAGCAGCCAAGATTATTGGAAGGGAGGTGGTACCCGGAGAGCTAACTATGGCTACACCTTC. The V gene is TRBV4-3, the J gene TRBJ1-2; D is undetermined. The CDR3 covers 22 residues. V lost 0 bases, J lost 0 bases, and 29 bases lay in between. Germline-derived CDR1 and CDR2 are LGHNA and YSLEER.

In this sample, this clone turned up once. CDR3 nucleotide sequence: TGTGCCAGCAGTTTTGAGGCGGGGGAAGGGCCCTACGAGCAGTACTTC. Encoded protein: CASSFEAGEGPYEQYF. The chain couples TRBV27 to TRBJ2-7; 7 positions agree with TRBD2. The CDR3 sequence is 16 residues long. V shed 3 bases, J shed 2 bases, and the junction held 10 bases outside the gene matches. Germline values: CDR1 MNHEY, CDR2 SMNVEV (reference sequence).

The chain is built from TRBV3-1 (or the pseudogene TRBV3-2) and TRBJ2-4, with TRBD1 matching over 9 bases. Trimming removed 4 bases from V and 7 bases from J; junction bases left unmatched: 5. Germline lookup yields CDR1 LGHDT and CDR2 YNNKEL (reference sequence). The CDR3 totals 14 residues. The CDR3: CASSPVQGANIQYF. CDR3 coding DNA: TGTGCCAGCAGCCCGGTACAGGGGGCTAACATTCAGTACTTC.

This sequence joins TRBV7-9 and TRBJ1-4; D is unresolved. Germline CDR1 is SEHNR and CDR2 is FQNEAQ (reference sequence). The ends were cut back, 2 bases at V and 2 bases at J, with 6 bases in the middle. This CDR3 region has 14 residues. The CDR3 protein is CASSLRRTNEKLFF. The CDR3 DNA reads TGTGCCAGCAGCTTAAGGAGGACTAATGAAAAACTGTTTTTT.

The rearrangement uses TRBV19 and TRBJ1-5, with D perhaps TRBD1 (6 bases). Trimming took 11 bases from V and 7 from J, leaving 18 bases between them. Germline CDR1 reads LNHDA; CDR2 reads SQIVND (reference sequence). This CDR3 has 13 amino acids. In DNA, the CDR3 is TGTGCCTCCTCTGGGGGCCCTCAGCAGCCCCAGCATTTT. Protein sequence: CASSGGPQQPQHF.

This clone has only one observation. The chain carries TRBV6-5 and TRBJ2-5; TRBD1 aligns across 8 bases. Trimming removed 1 base from V and 2 bases from J; junction bases left unmatched: 0. Per the germline V gene, CDR1 is MNHEY and CDR2 is SVGAGI. The CDR3 runs 14 residues. CDR3 residues: CASSYYRGQETQYF. CDR3 bases: TGTGCCAGCAGTTACTACAGGGGGCAAGAGACCCAGTACTTC.

In nucleotides, the CDR3 is TGTGCCAGCAGCTCAATGGGCCCCGCCCTTGAAGCTTTCTTT. This gives the protein CASSSMGPALEAFF. The chain employs TRBV5-6 and TRBJ1-1, with D uncertain. Trimming left V 3 bases short and J 7 bases short, with 16 bases between. Germline V CDR1 and CDR2: SGHDT, YYEEEE. The CDR3 runs to 14 residues.

This clone is a singleton in its sample. This CDR3 is CASKWWEVSQGYTF. CDR3 sequence (DNA): TGTGCCAGCAAGTGGTGGGAGGTGAGCCAGGGCTACACCTTC. This chain links TRBV5-8 with TRBJ1-2; D remains unclear. CDR1 is SGHTS, CDR2 YDEGEE, per germline. V lost 6 bases to trimming and J lost 8 bases, with 20 bases between them. This CDR3 has 14 amino acids. Using reference TRBV5-8 and TRBJ1-2 for the parts outside the CDR3, the full variable domain is EAGVTQSPTHLIKTRGQQATLRCSPISGHTSVYWYQQALGLGLQFLLWYDEGEERNRGNFPPRFSGRQFPNYSSELNVNALELEDSALYLCASKWWEVSQGYTFGSGTRLTVV.